These 16 T cell receptor beta chains share one sample of origin, sequenced in a study of cytomegalovirus exposure and HLA in healthy donors. With 60 Vbeta and 13 Jbeta primers, the PCR was carried out. The table came from immunoSEQ multiplex PCR; TCRdb's copy has only in-frame clones and leaves some out. The sample lists about 170,000 clones; roughly four fifths were seen once. Material: PBMCs. The receptors here all came from a man younger than 35 in good health and CMV-seronegative.

The rearrangement links TRBV6-1 to TRBJ1-1; 7 bases align to TRBD1. Germline CDR1 reads MNHNS; CDR2 reads SASEGT. The CDR3 has 13 amino acids. V dropped 6 bases and J dropped 11; count of bases not matched to a gene: 12. The CDR3 here is CASRGTDPGGAFF. CDR3 bases: TGTGCCAGCAGGGGGACAGACCCCGGAGGGGCTTTCTTT.

The chain carries TRBV5-4 and TRBJ2-4, with 7 bases identical to TRBD2. Germline V gene sequence: CDR1 SGHNT, CDR2 YYREEE (reference sequence). CDR3 length equals 15 residues. Trimming took 2 bases from V and 4 from J; bases not matched to a gene: 6. CDR3 bases: TGTGCCAGCAGCTTCGATACCGGGAGGAAAAACATTCAGTACTTC. Translating it yields CASSFDTGRKNIQYF.

The V gene is TRBV7-9, the J gene TRBJ1-5, with D perhaps matching TRBD1 (5 bases). CDR3 length equals 14 residues. V was trimmed by 5 bases and J by 5 bases, leaving 13 bases between them. Germline V gives CDR1 SEHNR, CDR2 FQNEAQ (reference sequence). The CDR3 sequence is CASSKGQGDQPQHF. Written as DNA, the CDR3 is TGTGCCAGCAGCAAAGGGCAAGGGGATCAGCCCCAGCATTTT.

V gene TRBV28 combines with J gene TRBJ1-4, with 8 nucleotides matching TRBD1. V gave up 6 bases and J gave up 7 bases; unmatched junction bases: 13. The CDR3 is 16 amino acids. Germline CDR1 reads MDHEN; CDR2 reads SYDVKM. In nucleotides, the CDR3 is TGTGCCAGCAGGCGATTCCCAGCAGGGGGCGGTGAAAAACTGTTTTTT. Translation gives CASRRFPAGGGEKLFF.

The CDR3 region is CASTTLPTSYNEQFF. DNA for the CDR3: TGCGCCAGCACCACGCTGCCTACGTCCTACAATGAGCAGTTCTTC. This chain uses TRBV5-1 with TRBJ2-1; D is unclear. The CDR3 spans 15 residues. Germline V gene sequence: CDR1 SGHRS, CDR2 YFSETQ. V was trimmed by 6 bases and J by 1 base, leaving 14 bases between them.

The chain combines TRBV7-2 with TRBJ2-1; 14 nucleotides line up with TRBD2. The CDR3 spans 15 residues. The ends lost 5 bases at V and 7 bases at J; junction bases unmatched: 4. The germline V gene encodes CDR1 SGHTA and CDR2 FQGNSA. The CDR3, as DNA: TGTGCCAGCAGCCAGCGGACTAGCGGGAGGAATGAGCAGTTCTTC. Translated: CASSQRTSGRNEQFF.

The chain links TRBV7-9 to TRBJ2-4; D ambiguous. Germline V gene data show CDR1 as SEHNR and CDR2 as FQNEAQ (reference sequence). The CDR3 consists of 15 residues. V was trimmed by 4 bases and J by 4 bases, leaving 14 bases between them. CDR3 residues: CASSSTGRLKNIQYF. The CDR3 nucleotides read TGTGCCAGCAGCTCGACTGGTAGATTAAAAAACATTCAGTACTTC.

V is TRBV27 and J is TRBJ2-1, with D possibly TRBD1 on 5 matching bases. CDR3 length equals 14 residues. The germline V gene encodes CDR1 MNHEY and CDR2 SMNVEV (reference sequence). V shed 1 base and J shed 8 bases, with 12 bases lying between them. Here the CDR3 reads CASSLLKQGYEQFF. CDR3 coding DNA: TGTGCCAGCAGTTTATTGAAGCAGGGTTATGAGCAGTTCTTC.

The V gene is TRBV6-5, the J gene TRBJ2-1; TRBD2 aligns across 8 bases. The CDR3 totals 13 residues. Germline V lookup: CDR1 MNHEY, CDR2 SVGAGI. Trimming cost V 5 bases and J 7 bases; bases outside gene matches: 4. CDR3 protein: CASSEREINEQFF. The CDR3, as DNA: TGTGCCAGCAGTGAGCGGGAGATTAATGAGCAGTTCTTC.

The chain has TRBV27 and TRBJ1-5; tentative D call: TRBD1 (5 bases). CDR1 MNHEY and CDR2 SMNVEV come from the germline V gene (reference sequence). Trimming cost V 3 bases and J 8 bases, with 14 bases left between them. This CDR3 spans 14 amino acids. As DNA, the CDR3 is TGTGCCAGCAGTTTGGGGGGGAGGGGTGAGCCCCAGCATTTT. It encodes CASSLGGRGEPQHF.

The chain links TRBV10-2 to TRBJ2-3; D ambiguous. V gave up 5 bases and J gave up 0 bases, with 3 bases separating them. The V gene's germline CDR1 is WSHSY and CDR2 SAAADI. The CDR3 has 12 amino acids. This CDR3 is CASSRSTDTQYF. For the CDR3, the DNA is TGCGCCAGCAGTCGGAGCACAGATACGCAGTATTTT.

The chain couples TRBV2 to TRBJ1-1; maybe TRBD1 (5 bases). Germline V gene data show CDR1 as SNHLY and CDR2 as FYNNEI. V shed 6 bases and J shed 3 bases, with 11 bases lying between them. This CDR3 spans 13 amino acids. CDR3 protein: CASSGSRDTEAFF. Written as DNA, the CDR3 is TGTGCCAGCAGCGGAAGCAGGGACACTGAAGCTTTCTTT.

V and J are TRBV27 and TRBJ2-7; no clear D gene. This CDR3 is 13 amino acids long. V gave up 0 bases and J gave up 2 bases, with 5 bases separating them. The germline V gene encodes CDR1 MNHEY and CDR2 SMNVEV (reference sequence). CDR3 coding DNA: TGTGCCAGCAGTTTATCGAGGACCTACGAGCAGTACTTC. Encoded protein: CASSLSRTYEQYF.

V and J are TRBV7-8 and TRBJ2-4, with D tentatively TRBD2 (6 bases). Per germline, CDR1 SGHVS and CDR2 FQNEAQ. V was cut by 2 bases and J by 8 bases, with 19 bases left in between. This CDR3 comprises 16 residues. CDR3 sequence reads: CASSLRFTQPGDIQYF. For the CDR3, the DNA is TGTGCCAGCAGCTTAAGGTTCACGCAACCGGGGGACATTCAGTACTTC.

The chain is built from TRBV12-5 and TRBJ2-7, with 14 bases identical to TRBD2. This CDR3 has 18 residues. Per germline, CDR1 LGHNT and CDR2 FRNRAP. The V segment lost 1 base and the J segment 0 bases; nucleotides outside the gene matches: 5. CDR3 in DNA: TGTGCTAGTGGTTTGGGGACTAGCGGGGGGCCAAGCTCCTACGAGCAGTACTTC. As protein: CASGLGTSGGPSSYEQYF.

The genes are TRBV7-6 and TRBJ2-1; 8 nucleotides match TRBD1. The CDR3 spans 14 residues. The germline V gene encodes CDR1 SGHVS and CDR2 FNYEAQ. The V gene end was trimmed by 5 bases and the J gene end by 9 bases; junction bases not matched to a gene: 9. The CDR3 region is CASSGWARGLEQFF. As DNA, the CDR3 is TGTGCCAGCAGCGGGTGGGCCAGGGGGCTTGAGCAGTTCTTC. The variable domain in full, completed from reference TRBV7-6 and TRBJ2-1, reads GAGVSQSPRYKVTKRGQDVALRCDPISGHVSLYWYRQALGQGPEFLTYFNYEAQQDKSGLPNDRFSAERPEGSISTLTIQRTEQRDSAMYRCASSGWARGLEQFFGPGTRLTVL.